This T cell receptor beta chain was retrieved from a study of human T cells and chemical hapten exposure. In the study overall: Among samples, TCR yields varied mainly because of small differences in pooled library volume. Study-level results: With DPC sensitization, TCRs exceeding 1 in 1000 frequency showed no change.

Time point specified: healthy volunteer bleed at 2 weeks. The total RNA was obtained from whole blood that was not fractionated. The V segment lost 4 bases and the J segment 2 bases; nucleotides outside the gene matches: 5. The germline gives CDR1 SGHRS, CDR2 YFSETQ. This CDR3 comprises 14 residues. Within the library, unique molecular identifiers were attached to each individual cDNA molecule. Per the original data handling: A per-sample median of about 95,000 TCRs was observed, with counts ranging from about 20,000 to 750,000. TCRdb fed the RACE reads into MiXCR, producing one record per CDR3 protein. The V and J calls reflect TCRdb's pipeline rather than the authors' work. This sample has around 130,000 distinct CDR3 sequences, with 9% to 10% found just once. As concerns this clonotype: The antigen remains unidentified.

This sequence originates from a male donor in good health. Some clones in this sample may be carry-over from other donors' samples. The sequenced sample was whole blood. This rearrangement joins TRBV5-1 to TRBJ2-7; 8 positions agree with TRBD1. The CDR3 is CASSTWTGPYEQYF. The CDR3, as DNA: TGCGCCAGCAGCACCTGGACAGGGCCCTACGAGCAGTACTTC.